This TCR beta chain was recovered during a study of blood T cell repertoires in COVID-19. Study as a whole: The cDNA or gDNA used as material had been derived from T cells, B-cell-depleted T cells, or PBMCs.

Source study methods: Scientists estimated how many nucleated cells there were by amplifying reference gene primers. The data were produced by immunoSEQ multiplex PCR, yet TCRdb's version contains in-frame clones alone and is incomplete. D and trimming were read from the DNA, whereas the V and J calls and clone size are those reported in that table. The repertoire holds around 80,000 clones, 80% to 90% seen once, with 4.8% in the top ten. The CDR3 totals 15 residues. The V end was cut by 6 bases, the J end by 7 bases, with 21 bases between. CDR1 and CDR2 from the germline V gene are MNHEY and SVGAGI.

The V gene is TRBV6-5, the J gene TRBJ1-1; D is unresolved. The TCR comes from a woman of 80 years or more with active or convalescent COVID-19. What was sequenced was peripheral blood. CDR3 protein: CASSPEGHSRFEAFF. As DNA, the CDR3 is TGTGCCAGCAGCCCCGAAGGTCACAGCCGTTTTGAAGCTTTCTTT.